The rows below give T cell receptor beta chains drawn from one sample of a study of T cells in Graves' hyperthyroidism and ophthalmopathy. TCRdb re-derived calls from the multiplex PCR reads in MiXCR, one entry per CDR3 protein. The profile covers over 150,000 distinct CDR3 sequences, with 17% appearing a single time and 53% taken by the ten largest. Input material: blood. These receptors were obtained from a woman aged 45 to 65 with Graves' hyperthyroidism. Each CDR3 is given with its conserved first and last residue. D genes are given only for firm matches. The listing skips clone size in some rows; elsewhere it reads once, few, many or a size class.

d_gene,abundance,v_gene,j_gene,CDR3nt,CDR3aa
NA,many,TRBV12-3/TRBV12-4,TRBJ2-1,TGTGCCAGCAGTCCGGGCCCCGCGCAGTTCTTC,CASSPGPAQFF
NA,many,TRBV20-1,TRBJ1-1,TGCAGTGCTAGTGGGCCAAAGGGCACTGAAGCTTTCTTT,CSASGPKGTEAFF
NA,NA,TRBV12-5,TRBJ2-3,TGTGCTAGTCGGAGCGGTGGGGGTTATAGCACAGATACGCAGTATTTT,CASRSGGGYSTDTQYF
NA,NA,TRBV12-3/TRBV12-4,TRBJ2-2,TGTGCCAGCAGTTATCGGACGACCGGGGAGCTGTTTTTT,CASSYRTTGELFF
NA,few,TRBV12-3/TRBV12-4,TRBJ2-3,TGTGCCAGCAGCCCGTCTTTGAATACGCAGTATTTT,CASSPSLNTQYF
TRBD1,few,TRBV6-1,TRBJ1-4,TGTGCCAGCGGAACAGGGGGCCCTAATGAAAAACTGTTTTTT,CASGTGGPNEKLFF
NA,NA,TRBV10-3,TRBJ2-2,TGTGCCATCGGAGGGTCAGAGGACACCGGGGAGCTGTTTTTT,CAIGGSEDTGELFF
NA,many,TRBV19,TRBJ1-2,TGTGCCAGTAGTATACTAGGGAACTATGGCTACACCTTC,CASSILGNYGYTF
NA,many,TRBV12-3/TRBV12-4,TRBJ2-3,TGTGCCAGCAGTCGAGAGACAGATACGCAGTATTTT,CASSRETDTQYF
NA,NA,TRBV9,TRBJ2-2,TGTGCCAGCAGCGTCCGGGGGACAGCGAACACCGGGGAGCTGTTTTTT,CASSVRGTANTGELFF
NA,few,TRBV3-1,TRBJ1-6,TGTGCCAGCAGTCCCGAATGGCCACCGTCAGAGGCCCTCCACTTT,CASSPEWPPSEALHF
NA,many,TRBV3-1,TRBJ2-7,TGTGCCAGCAGCCAAGACCGGGTCTCCGGGTGGCACGAGCAGTACTTC,CASSQDRVSGWHEQYF
NA,many,TRBV28,TRBJ2-7,TGTGCCAGCAGTTTGGACTCCGACGAGCAGTACTTC,CASSLDSDEQYF
TRBD2,many,TRBV3-1,TRBJ2-1,TGTGCCAGCAGCCATAGCGGGAGGGGGAATGAGCAGTTCTTC,CASSHSGRGNEQFF
TRBD1,many,TRBV5-1,TRBJ2-1,TGCGCCAGCAGCTCACAATCGACAGGGAGCAATGAGCAGTTCTTC,CASSSQSTGSNEQFF
TRBD1,NA,TRBV5-1,TRBJ2-3,TGCGCCAGCAGCTTGGCGGGACAGCGCACAGATACGCAGTATTTT,CASSLAGQRTDTQYF
TRBD2,many,TRBV7-3,TRBJ2-1,TGTGCCAGCAGCCTCACGGGACTAGCGGGAGCGAGCTCCTACAATGAGCAGTTCTTC,CASSLTGLAGASSYNEQFF
NA,many,TRBV28,TRBJ2-5,TGTGCCAGCAGTTTCCGGGACTTCCAAGAGACCCAGTACTTC,CASSFRDFQETQYF
TRBD1,NA,TRBV7-2,TRBJ1-1,TGTGCCAGCAGCATACAGGGGGAAGGGCACACTGAAGCTTTCTTT,CASSIQGEGHTEAFF